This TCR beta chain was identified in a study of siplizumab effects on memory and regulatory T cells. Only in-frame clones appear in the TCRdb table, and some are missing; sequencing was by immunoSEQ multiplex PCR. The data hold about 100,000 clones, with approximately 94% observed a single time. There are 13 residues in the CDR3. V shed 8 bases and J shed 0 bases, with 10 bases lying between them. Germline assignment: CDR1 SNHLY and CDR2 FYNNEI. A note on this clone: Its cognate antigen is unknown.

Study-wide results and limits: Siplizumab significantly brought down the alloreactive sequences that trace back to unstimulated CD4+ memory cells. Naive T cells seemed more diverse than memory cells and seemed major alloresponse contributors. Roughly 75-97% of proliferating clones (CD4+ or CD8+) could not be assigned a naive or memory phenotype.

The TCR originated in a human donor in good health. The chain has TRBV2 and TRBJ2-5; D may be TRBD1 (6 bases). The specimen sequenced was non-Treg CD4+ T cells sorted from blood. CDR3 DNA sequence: TGTGCCAGCCACAGGGCGTACCAAGAGACCCAGTACTTC. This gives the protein CASHRAYQETQYF.